This T cell receptor (beta chain) was found in a study of Ad26.COV2.S vaccination and SARS-CoV-2 variants. This CDR3 is built from 14 residues. Trimming shortened V by 4 bases and J by 5 bases, and 9 bases separated the two germline ends. Germline CDR1 MGHDK, CDR2 SYGVNS. To note about this clone: Its cognate antigen is unknown.

Points from the study as a whole: Reported findings describe substantial breadth in spike-specific CD8+ and CD4+ T cell responses following vaccination. Vaccinated individuals (as opposed to placebo recipients) had higher spike-specific TCR breadth. Total T cell responses, in the TCR breadth and depth analyses, may have been underestimated.

The repertoire was sequenced with immunoSEQ multiplex PCR; TCRdb's copy has only in-frame clones and lacks some. The table lists more than 150,000 clones, 70% to 90% of them singletons, with more than 4.5% in the top ten. The TCR was taken from a human donor who had recovered from COVID-19. This sample comprised peripheral blood, obtained after recovery from COVID-19. This chain links TRBV25-1 with TRBJ1-6, with D possibly TRBD1 on 5 matching bases. CDR3 amino acids: CASSATGDNSPLHF. The CDR3 DNA is TGTGCCAGCAGTGCCACAGGAGATAATTCACCCCTCCACTTT.